The 13 T cell receptor beta chains listed next were all sequenced from one sample in a study of regulatory T cells in long-lasting Graves disease. Described time point: persistent/refractory GD, antithyroid drugs over 5 years with positive TRAb. RNA extracted from PBMCs served as the sequencing template. Both iRepertoire HTBI primers and Arm-PCR of CDR3 regions were used to build the TCR beta libraries. A single record per CDR3 protein comes from TCRdb applying MiXCR to the multiplex PCR reads. The sample has about 430,000 distinct CDR3 sequences, approximately 22% seen once. The material was peripheral blood mononuclear cells (PBMCs), obtained when the disease was refractory, from a patient treated with antithyroid drugs. The receptors originated from a female donor with Graves disease.

At least ten counts were recorded for this clonotype. This chain uses TRBV12-3 or TRBV12-4 with TRBJ1-5; perhaps TRBD1 as D (6 bases). V was clipped by 6 bases and J by 10 bases, with 16 bases between them. This CDR3 comprises 13 residues. Here the CDR3 reads CASRQDSHHPQHF. In DNA, the CDR3 is TGTGCCAGCAGACAGGACAGCCACCACCCCCAGCATTTT.

This clonotype was detected many times. The CDR3 DNA reads TGTGCCAGCAGTTGGTCTGGGGGATGGACCGGGGAGCTGTTTTTT. This codes for CASSWSGGWTGELFF. The rearrangement uses TRBV28 and TRBJ2-2; possibly TRBD1 or TRBD2 for D (5 bases each). Germline values: CDR1 MDHEN, CDR2 SYDVKM. The CDR3 runs 15 residues. Deletions cut 4 bases from V and 5 bases from J, with 14 bases between.

The rearrangement joins TRBV7-2 to TRBJ1-3; perhaps TRBD1 as D (6 bases). Germline CDR1 and CDR2: SGHTA and FQGNSA. The germline V and J ends were trimmed by 3 bases and 4 bases, with 10 bases remaining between them. The CDR3 covers 14 residues. CDR3 residues: CASSLGAAGNTIYF. In nucleotides, the CDR3 is TGTGCCAGCAGCTTGGGGGCGGCAGGAAACACCATATATTTT.

J is TRBJ2-2 and V is TRBV5-1; 8 bases fit TRBD1. The length of the CDR3 is 15 residues. The junction had 6 bases not matched to a gene; V was cut back by 4 bases and J by 4 bases. Germline V gene lookup returns CDR1 SGHRS and CDR2 YFSETQ. The CDR3 spells CASSTLTGGTGELFF. As DNA, the CDR3 is TGCGCCAGCAGCACCCTCACAGGGGGCACCGGGGAGCTGTTTTTT.

This clonotype was picked up a small number of times. This chain links TRBV7-2 with TRBJ2-1; tentatively, D is TRBD2 (6 bases). Germline V gene data show CDR1 as SGHTA and CDR2 as FQGNSA. V was shortened by 4 bases and J by 4 bases, with 26 bases between the two germline ends. CDR3 length equals 19 residues. The CDR3 protein is CASSSTARQSGSLYNEQFF. Here the CDR3 DNA reads TGTGCCAGCAGCTCAACCGCGCGCCAAAGCGGGTCTCTTTACAATGAGCAGTTCTTC.

The gene calls are TRBV3-1 and TRBJ1-2; unclear D gene. The CDR3 is made up of 13 amino acids. Germline V gene lookup returns CDR1 LGHDT and CDR2 YNNKEL (reference sequence). Trimming cost V 2 bases and J 5 bases, with 9 bases left between them. DNA for the CDR3: TGTGCCAGCAGCCAAAGGGAGGCGTATGGCTACACCTTC. Encoded protein: CASSQREAYGYTF. Variable domain in full (rest from reference TRBV3-1 and TRBJ1-2): DTAVSQTPKYLVTQMGNDKSIKCEQNLGHDTMYWYKQDSKKFLKIMFSYNNKELIINETVPNRFSPKSPDKAHLNLHINSLELGDSAVYFCASSQREAYGYTFGSGTRLTVV.

The chain joins TRBV5-6 to TRBJ2-2; 7 nucleotides match TRBD1. Germline lookup yields CDR1 SGHDT and CDR2 YYEEEE. This CDR3 is 13 amino acids long. V shed 4 bases, J shed 9 bases, and the junction held 6 bases outside the gene matches. CDR3 residues: CASSNTGVRELFF. For the CDR3, the DNA is TGTGCCAGCAGCAACACAGGGGTCAGGGAGCTGTTTTTT.

This clonotype has at least ten counts. The rearrangement uses TRBV3-1 and TRBJ2-5, with TRBD1 matching over 8 bases. This CDR3 has 15 amino acids. The ends lost 4 bases at V and 5 bases at J; junction bases unmatched: 9. Looked up from germline, CDR1 is LGHDT and CDR2 is YNNKEL (reference sequence). CDR3 amino acids: CASSLGQGMLETQYF. CDR3 nucleotide sequence: TGTGCCAGCAGCCTAGGACAGGGTATGTTGGAGACCCAGTACTTC.

This clonotype was recorded at least ten times. This chain links TRBV28 with TRBJ2-7; possible D gene TRBD2, 6 bases. Germline V lookup: CDR1 MDHEN, CDR2 SYDVKM. V dropped 3 bases and J dropped 5 bases, with 17 bases sitting between them. The CDR3 runs to 15 residues. This CDR3 is CASSLYPGAADEQYF. The DNA for the CDR3 is TGTGCCAGCAGTTTGTATCCGGGAGCGGCGGACGAGCAGTACTTC.

A remark on this clonotype: The junction and the germline gene differ at one end; a read error may be behind it. The V call is TRBV6-5, the J call TRBJ2-7, with TRBD2 matching 7 bases. Looked up from germline, CDR1 is MNHEY and CDR2 is SVGAGI. The CDR3 loop spans 16 amino acids. In DNA form, the CDR3 reads TGTGCCAGCAATTACTCGAGTCAGTTGCGGGGGTACGAGCAGTACTTC. Its translation is CASNYSSQLRGYEQYF.

This clonotype was counted between two and nine times. The chain recombines TRBV19 with TRBJ1-6; D not resolved. V shed 5 bases and J shed 7 bases, with 15 bases lying between them. The CDR3 contains 15 residues. The germline V gene has CDR1 LNHDA and CDR2 SQIVND (reference sequence). CDR3 DNA sequence: TGTGCCAGTAGTCTCCGTAACAGAGGGAATTCACCCCTCCACTTT. Translated, it gives CASSLRNRGNSPLHF.

This clonotype was seen more than once but under ten times. This rearrangement joins TRBV5-1 to TRBJ1-4, with D possibly matching TRBD1 (5 bases). This CDR3 region has 15 residues. V gave up 4 bases and J gave up 8 bases, with 18 bases separating them. Germline assignment: CDR1 SGHRS and CDR2 YFSETQ. The CDR3 region has the DNA TGCGCCAGCAGCAGGGACTTCCTAGGTGGAGAAAAACTGTTTTTT. Its translation is CASSRDFLGGEKLFF.

The rearrangement links TRBV5-4 to TRBJ2-1, with 7 positions matching TRBD2. The CDR3 consists of 15 residues. V was clipped by 1 base and J by 5 bases; unmatched bases: 6. Germline CDR1 is SGHNT and CDR2 is YYREEE (reference sequence). Here the CDR3 DNA reads TGTGCCAGCAGCTTGCGTCTAGCGGACAACAATGAGCAGTTCTTC. Its protein product is CASSLRLADNNEQFF.